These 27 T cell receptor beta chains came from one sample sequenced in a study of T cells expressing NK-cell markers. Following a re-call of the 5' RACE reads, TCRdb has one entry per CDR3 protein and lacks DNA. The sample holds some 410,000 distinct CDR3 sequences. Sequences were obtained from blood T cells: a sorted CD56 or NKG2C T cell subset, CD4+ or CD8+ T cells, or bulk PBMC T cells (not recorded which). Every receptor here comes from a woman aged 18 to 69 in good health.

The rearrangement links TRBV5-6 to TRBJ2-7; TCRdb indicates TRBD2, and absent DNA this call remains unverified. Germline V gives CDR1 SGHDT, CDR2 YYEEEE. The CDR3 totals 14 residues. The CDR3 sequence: CASSLVANTYEQYF.

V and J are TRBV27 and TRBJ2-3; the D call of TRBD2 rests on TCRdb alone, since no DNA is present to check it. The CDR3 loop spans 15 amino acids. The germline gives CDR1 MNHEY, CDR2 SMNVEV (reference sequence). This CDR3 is CASSPRTSSRDTQYF.

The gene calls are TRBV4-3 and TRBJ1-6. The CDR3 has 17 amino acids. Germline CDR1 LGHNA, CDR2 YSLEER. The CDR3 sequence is CASSQDFGSSYNSPLHF.

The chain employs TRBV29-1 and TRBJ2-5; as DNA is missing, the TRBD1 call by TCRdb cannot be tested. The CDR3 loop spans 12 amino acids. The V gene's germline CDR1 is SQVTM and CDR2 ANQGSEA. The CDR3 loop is CSVGARGETQYF. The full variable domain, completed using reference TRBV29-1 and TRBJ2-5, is SAVISQKPSRDICQRGTSLTIQCQVDSQVTMMFWYRQQPGQSLTLIATANQGSEATYESGFVIDKFPISRPNLTFSTLTVSNMSPEDSSIYLCSVGARGETQYFGPGTRLLVL.

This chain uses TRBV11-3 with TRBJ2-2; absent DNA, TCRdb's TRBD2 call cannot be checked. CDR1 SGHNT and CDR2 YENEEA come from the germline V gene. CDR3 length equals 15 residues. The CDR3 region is CASSTWAADGGELFF.

This CDR3 is CASSLVAGRLAWDEQFF. This chain connects TRBV12-3 or TRBV12-4 to TRBJ2-1; checking the TCRdb D call of TRBD2 is not possible without DNA. This CDR3 is 17 amino acids long.

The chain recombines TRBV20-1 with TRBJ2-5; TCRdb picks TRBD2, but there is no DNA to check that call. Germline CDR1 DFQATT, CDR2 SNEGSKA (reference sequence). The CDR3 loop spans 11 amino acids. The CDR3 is CSKLGSETQYF.

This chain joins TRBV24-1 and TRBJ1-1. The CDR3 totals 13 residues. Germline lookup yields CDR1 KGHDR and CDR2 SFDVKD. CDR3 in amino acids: CATSDLYGEEAFF.

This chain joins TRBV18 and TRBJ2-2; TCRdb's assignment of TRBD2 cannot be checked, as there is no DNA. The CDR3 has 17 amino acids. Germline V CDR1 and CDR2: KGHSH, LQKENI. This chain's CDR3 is CASSPRLAGAGTGELFF. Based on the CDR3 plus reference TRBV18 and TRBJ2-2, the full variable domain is NAGVMQNPRHLVRRRGQEARLRCSPMKGHSHVYWYRQLPEEGLKFMVYLQKENIIDESGMPKERFSAEFPKEGPSILRIQQVVRGDSAAYFCASSPRLAGAGTGELFFGEGSRLTVL.

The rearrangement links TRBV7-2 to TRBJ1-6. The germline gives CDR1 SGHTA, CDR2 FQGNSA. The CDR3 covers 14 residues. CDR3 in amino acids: CASSRSLAPSPLHF.

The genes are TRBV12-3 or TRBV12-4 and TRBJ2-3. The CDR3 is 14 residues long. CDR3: CASSYKIITDTQYF.

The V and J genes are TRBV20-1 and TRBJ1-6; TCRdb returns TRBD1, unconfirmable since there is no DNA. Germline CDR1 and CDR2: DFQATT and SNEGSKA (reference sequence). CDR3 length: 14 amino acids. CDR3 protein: CSGRDSFYNSPLHF.

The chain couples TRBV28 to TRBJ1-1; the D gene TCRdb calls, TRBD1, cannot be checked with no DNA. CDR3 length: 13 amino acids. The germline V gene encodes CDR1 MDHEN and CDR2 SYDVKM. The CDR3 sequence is CASSGDRRTEAFF.

The CDR3 region is CAISESSRQETQYF. V usage is TRBV10-3 and J usage is TRBJ2-5. The CDR3 covers 14 residues. CDR1 and CDR2 from the germline V gene are ENHRY and SYGVKD.

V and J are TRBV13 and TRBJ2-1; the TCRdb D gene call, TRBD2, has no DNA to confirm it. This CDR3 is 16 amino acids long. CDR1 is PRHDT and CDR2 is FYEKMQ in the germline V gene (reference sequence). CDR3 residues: CASSLRGSGIENEQFF.

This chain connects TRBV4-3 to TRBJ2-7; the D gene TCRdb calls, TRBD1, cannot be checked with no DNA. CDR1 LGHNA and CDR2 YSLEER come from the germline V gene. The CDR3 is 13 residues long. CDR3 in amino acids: CASSRTVIYEQYF.

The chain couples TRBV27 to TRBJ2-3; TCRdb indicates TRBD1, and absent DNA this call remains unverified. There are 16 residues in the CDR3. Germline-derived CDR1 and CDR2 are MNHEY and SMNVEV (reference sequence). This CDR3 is CASSFGPGGSTDTQYF.

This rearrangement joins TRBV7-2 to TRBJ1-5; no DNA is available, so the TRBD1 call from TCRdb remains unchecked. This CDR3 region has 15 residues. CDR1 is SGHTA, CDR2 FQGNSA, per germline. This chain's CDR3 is CASSRQGKSNQPQHF.

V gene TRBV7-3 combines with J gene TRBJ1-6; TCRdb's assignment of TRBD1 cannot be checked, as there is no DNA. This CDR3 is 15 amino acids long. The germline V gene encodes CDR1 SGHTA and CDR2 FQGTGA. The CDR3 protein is CASSLQGASNSPLHF.

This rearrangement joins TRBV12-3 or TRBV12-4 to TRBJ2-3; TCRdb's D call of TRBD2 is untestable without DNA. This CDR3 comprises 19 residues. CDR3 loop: CASSGQERGGPLRTDTQYF.

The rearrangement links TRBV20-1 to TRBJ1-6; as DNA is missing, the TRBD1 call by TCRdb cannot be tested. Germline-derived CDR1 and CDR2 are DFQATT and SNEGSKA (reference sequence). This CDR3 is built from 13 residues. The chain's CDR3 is CSASTGANSPLHF.

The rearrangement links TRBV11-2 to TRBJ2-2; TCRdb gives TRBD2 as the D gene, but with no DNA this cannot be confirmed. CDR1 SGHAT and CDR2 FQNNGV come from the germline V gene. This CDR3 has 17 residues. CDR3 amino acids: CASSLGAGAHLTGELFF.

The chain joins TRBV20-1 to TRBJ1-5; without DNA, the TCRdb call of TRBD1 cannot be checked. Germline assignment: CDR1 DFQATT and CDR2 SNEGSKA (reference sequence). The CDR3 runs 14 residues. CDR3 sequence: CSARVSGNNQPQHF.

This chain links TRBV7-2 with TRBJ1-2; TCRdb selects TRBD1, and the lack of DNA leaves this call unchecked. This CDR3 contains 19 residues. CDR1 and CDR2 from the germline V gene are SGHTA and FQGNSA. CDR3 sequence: CASSLAGRGPPSPNYGYTF. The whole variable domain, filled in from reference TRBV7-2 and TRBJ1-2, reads GAGVSQSPSNKVTEKGKDVELRCDPISGHTALYWYRQSLGQGLEFLIYFQGNSAPDKSGLPSDRFSAERTGGSVSTLTIQRTQQEDSAVYLCASSLAGRGPPSPNYGYTFGSGTRLTVV.

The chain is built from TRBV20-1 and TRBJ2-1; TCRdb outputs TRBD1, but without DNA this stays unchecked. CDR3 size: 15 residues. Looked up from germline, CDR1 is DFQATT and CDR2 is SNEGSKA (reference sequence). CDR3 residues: CSAREVGGMENEQFF.

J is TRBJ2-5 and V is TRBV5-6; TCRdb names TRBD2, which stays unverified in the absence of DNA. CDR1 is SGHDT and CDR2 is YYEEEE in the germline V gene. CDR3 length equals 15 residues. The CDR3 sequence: CASSFSGLAKETQYF.

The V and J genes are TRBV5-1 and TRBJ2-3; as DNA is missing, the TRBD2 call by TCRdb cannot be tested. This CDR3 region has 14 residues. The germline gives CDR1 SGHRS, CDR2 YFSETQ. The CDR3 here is CASSLELARDTQYF.